The text below deals with one T cell receptor (beta chain). What it binds is not known. Germline assignment: CDR1 MNHEY and CDR2 SMNVEV (reference sequence). The V and J ends lost 6 bases and 0 bases, in that order; junction bases with no gene match: 5. This CDR3 region has 15 residues. The record originates from a study of cytomegalovirus exposure and HLA in healthy donors. Regarding the study as a whole: A later analysis reportedly identified an Asian-associated ancestry cluster as carrying fewer N-insertions than the approximately 730-donor mean. Three chains tied to CMV proved CMV antigen-specific in vitro. Immune exposure data for these donors was limited to CMV serostatus. A prior analysis recorded that most TCR beta V segments were productive about 87% or about 30% of the time.

Primers for the PCR totalled 60 Vbeta and 13 Jbeta. TCRdb keeps only in-frame clones here, not all; method: immunoSEQ multiplex PCR. The top ten hold 4.2% of the sample, which has 130,000 or so clones, around 72% seen once. Sequencing was done on a sample of PBMCs. The chain links TRBV27 to TRBJ1-5; 7 bases are a match to TRBD1. This receptor was identified in a man in his fifties or sixties in good health and CMV-seropositive. CDR3 DNA sequence: TGTGCCAGCAGCCGCGGGACAGCTAGCAATCAGCCCCAGCATTTT. Its protein is CASSRGTASNQPQHF.